The present T cell receptor (beta chain) was sequenced within a study of identical twins. General observations from the study: Within cord blood, abundant beta clonotypes carried fewer insertions, but memory repertoires showed no such trend. A partial confounding effect on zero-insertion analyses could come from invariant MAIT and iNKT cells.

The V and J ends lost 1 base and 1 base, in that order; junction bases with no gene match: 3. This CDR3 is built from 16 residues. Per the germline V gene, CDR1 is DFQATT and CDR2 is SNEGSKA (reference sequence). With regard to this clonotype: The antigen remains unidentified.

From the 5' RACE reads, TCRdb called clonotypes with MiXCR, one entry per CDR3 protein. The sample has about 520,000 distinct CDR3 sequences, roughly a fifth seen once. Separately, the same data were catalogued under a study of T cells expressing NK-cell markers. That report notes: The share of CD8+ T cells held by dominant NKG2C+ clonotypes was roughly 1.0-8% in about six donors. The study found these clonotypes also leading the CD3+CD56-NKG2C+ fraction in a handful of donors.

Sequencing input: CD4+ T cells sorted from blood. V is TRBV20-1 and J is TRBJ2-2, with TRBD2 matching over 10 bases. This TCR was recovered from a young woman in good health. CDR3 in amino acids: CSARGASGGNTGELFF. CDR3 bases: TGCAGTGCTAGAGGTGCTAGCGGGGGGAACACCGGGGAGCTGTTTTTT.